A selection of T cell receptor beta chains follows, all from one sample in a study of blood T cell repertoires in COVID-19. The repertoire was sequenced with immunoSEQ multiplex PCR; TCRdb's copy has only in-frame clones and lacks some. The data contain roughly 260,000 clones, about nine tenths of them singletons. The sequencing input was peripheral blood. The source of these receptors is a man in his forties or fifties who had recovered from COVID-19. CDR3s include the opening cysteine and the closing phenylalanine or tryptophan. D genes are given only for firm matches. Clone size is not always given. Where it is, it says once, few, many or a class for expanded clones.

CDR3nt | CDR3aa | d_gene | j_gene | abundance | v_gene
TGTGCCAGCAGCTTCGAGTGGGGCGGGATACATGGCTACACCTTC | CASSFEWGGIHGYTF | . | TRBJ1-2 | . | TRBV7-2
TGCGCCAGCAGCTTTCGAGGCGCGACCTACGAGCAGTACTTC | CASSFRGATYEQYF | . | TRBJ2-7 | . | TRBV5-1
TGTGCCAGCAGTGGGGGAGCGGGGGCCAGCACAGATACGCAGTATTTT | CASSGGAGASTDTQYF | TRBD2 | TRBJ2-3 | . | TRBV2
TGTGCCACCAGCGAGGGAGGGGCCGGGGAGCTGTTTTTT | CATSEGGAGELFF | TRBD2 | TRBJ2-2 | . | TRBV15
TGTGCCAGCAGTTACGGGCGGGGAGGTTTGGATACGCAGTATTTT | CASSYGRGGLDTQYF | . | TRBJ2-3 | . | TRBV6-6
TGTGCCAGCAGAGCAGGGAATGCGGGAAACACCATATATTTT | CASRAGNAGNTIYF | . | TRBJ1-3 | . | TRBV2
TGTGCCTTTGGAAACAGGGACACCGGGGAGCTGTTTTTT | CAFGNRDTGELFF | . | TRBJ2-2 | . | TRBV10-3
TGTGCCAGCTCACTACGGGGGATGCAGACCCAGTACTTC | CASSLRGMQTQYF | . | TRBJ2-5 | once | TRBV18
TGTGCCAGCAGCCGACTAGCGGGGTATGAGCAGTTCTTC | CASSRLAGYEQFF | TRBD2 | TRBJ2-1 | . | TRBV28
TGTGCCAGTAGTATAGATCGAGGGGGAATAGGCTACAATGAGCAGTTCTTC | CASSIDRGGIGYNEQFF | . | TRBJ2-1 | . | TRBV19
TGTGCCAGCAGTTTGTCAGGTTGGCAGGGGAATGAGCAGTTCTTC | CASSLSGWQGNEQFF | . | TRBJ2-1 | . | TRBV27
TGTGCCAGTAGGGTCCAGGGGAGGGGGACTGAAGCTTTCTTT | CASRVQGRGTEAFF | . | TRBJ1-1 | . | TRBV19
TGTGCCAGCAGTTTTCGACAGGGGGCCTACTCCTACGAGCAGTACTTC | CASSFRQGAYSYEQYF | TRBD1 | TRBJ2-7 | . | TRBV27
TGTGCCAGCAGCCAGGAACCCCTGGTCAGCGGGCCCACAGATACGCAGTATTTT | CASSQEPLVSGPTDTQYF | . | TRBJ2-3 | . | TRBV14
TGTGCCTGGTACACAGGGGGCGAAGGCTACACCTTC | CAWYTGGEGYTF | TRBD1 | TRBJ1-2 | . | TRBV30
TGTGCCAGCAGCCAAGATTGGGCGGGAGCTTACGAGCAGTACTTC | CASSQDWAGAYEQYF | TRBD2 | TRBJ2-7 | . | TRBV4-2
TGTGCCAGCAGTTCCGGGACTAGCGGGGGGTCACAAGAGACCCAGTACTTC | CASSSGTSGGSQETQYF | TRBD2 | TRBJ2-5 | . | TRBV11-2
TGTGCCAGCAGCTTCCGGCTAGCGGGGGCAGATACGCAGTATTTT | CASSFRLAGADTQYF | TRBD2 | TRBJ2-3 | . | TRBV5-4
TGTGCCAGCAGTCAAACCGGGACTCCAATGAGAGTCGGGGAGCTGTTTTTT | CASSQTGTPMRVGELFF | . | TRBJ2-2 | . | TRBV27
TGTGCCAGCAGCAGGAGGGGTAACACTGAAGCTTTCTTT | CASSRRGNTEAFF | . | TRBJ1-1 | few | TRBV12-3/TRBV12-4
TGTGCCAGCAGCCCCCAAGCGGGACCCTCCTACGAGCAGTACTTC | CASSPQAGPSYEQYF | TRBD2 | TRBJ2-7 | once | TRBV7-3
TGTGCCAGCAGCTTGGGCCCGGGACTAGCGTACGAGCAGTACTTC | CASSLGPGLAYEQYF | TRBD2 | TRBJ2-7 | . | TRBV5-4
TGTGCCAGCAGCTTACCCGGACTAGCGGGTAACACCGGGGAGCTGTTTTTT | CASSLPGLAGNTGELFF | TRBD2 | TRBJ2-2 | . | TRBV7-8
TGTGCCAGCAGCCCTGGGGCGGGGGGCCTCACTTCCACCTACGAGCAGTACTTC | CASSPGAGGLTSTYEQYF | TRBD2 | TRBJ2-7 | few | TRBV7-2
TGTGCCTGGAATCTAGGGGACTGGGGGGAGCAGTACTTC | CAWNLGDWGEQYF | . | TRBJ2-7 | . | TRBV30
TGTGCCAGTAGACGGGAGGGGGAACAGGCCCAGCATTTT | CASRREGEQAQHF | . | TRBJ1-5 | . | TRBV19
TGTGCCAGCAGACCCCGGGGGACCGATTCACCCCTCCACTTT | CASRPRGTDSPLHF | . | TRBJ1-6 | . | TRBV27
TGTGCCAGCAGCGCCGGGGAGACCCAGTACTTC | CASSAGETQYF | . | TRBJ2-5 | . | TRBV5-4
TGTGCCAGTAGTATAACAGGTGGCAATCAGCCCCAGCATTTT | CASSITGGNQPQHF | . | TRBJ1-5 | . | TRBV19
TGTGCCAGCAGCCCATTGGACAGCTTGAACACTGAAGCTTTCTTT | CASSPLDSLNTEAFF | . | TRBJ1-1 | . | TRBV5-6